This entry lists 4 T cell receptor beta chains sequenced from one sample in a study of blood T cells in healthy people across ages. A sample-barcoded 5' primer and a J-beta primer mix were used in a second PCR of roughly 7 to 12 cycles. TCRdb re-called the 5' RACE reads with MiXCR, one entry per CDR3 protein. This repertoire shows over a million distinct CDR3 sequences, approximately 59% found once; its top ten account for 5.5% to 8%. The sequenced sample consisted of blood. The receptors derive from a man younger than 35 in good health.

The chain employs TRBV29-1 and TRBJ2-1; no definite D call. Trimming cost V 6 bases and J 5 bases, with 8 bases left between them. CDR1 SQVTM and CDR2 ANQGSEA come from the germline V gene. The CDR3 covers 11 residues. CDR3 nucleotide sequence: TGCAGCGTGATCTCGCACAATGAGCAGTTCTTC. Translating it yields CSVISHNEQFF.

This clonotype came up a few times. This sequence joins TRBV12-3 or TRBV12-4 and TRBJ2-5; TRBD1 agrees at 8 bases. The CDR3 is 16 amino acids. J lost 5 bases, V lost 4 bases, and 12 bases had no gene match. Written as DNA, the CDR3 is TGTGCCAGCAGTTCGTTCACCGACAGGGGTGGTGAGACCCAGTACTTC. This gives the protein CASSSFTDRGGETQYF.

The V gene is TRBV7-6, the J gene TRBJ1-1; tentatively, D is TRBD1 (5 bases). Trimming pared 5 bases from V and 4 bases from J, leaving 14 bases between. Germline V gene sequence: CDR1 SGHVS, CDR2 FNYEAQ. CDR3 length: 14 residues. In DNA, the CDR3 is TGTGCCAGCAGCCTTTGGGGCAGGAGCACTGAAGCTTTCTTT. Translation gives CASSLWGRSTEAFF.

The CDR3 sequence: CASSLGPVTGNTDTQYF. The DNA for the CDR3 is TGTGCCAGCAGCTTGGGGCCGGTAACAGGGAACACAGATACGCAGTATTTT. The chain recombines TRBV5-4 with TRBJ2-3, with TRBD1 as a possible D gene (6 bases). Between the trimmed V and J ends, which lost 0 bases and 2 bases, there was a span of 16 bases. The CDR3 contains 17 residues. Germline V CDR1 and CDR2: SGHNT, YYREEE (reference sequence). The full variable domain, completed using reference TRBV5-4 and TRBJ2-3, is ETGVTQSPTHLIKTRGQQVTLRCSSQSGHNTVSWYQQALGQGPQFIFQYYREEENGRGNFPPRFSGLQFPNYSSELNVNALELDDSALYLCASSLGPVTGNTDTQYFGPGTRLTVL.